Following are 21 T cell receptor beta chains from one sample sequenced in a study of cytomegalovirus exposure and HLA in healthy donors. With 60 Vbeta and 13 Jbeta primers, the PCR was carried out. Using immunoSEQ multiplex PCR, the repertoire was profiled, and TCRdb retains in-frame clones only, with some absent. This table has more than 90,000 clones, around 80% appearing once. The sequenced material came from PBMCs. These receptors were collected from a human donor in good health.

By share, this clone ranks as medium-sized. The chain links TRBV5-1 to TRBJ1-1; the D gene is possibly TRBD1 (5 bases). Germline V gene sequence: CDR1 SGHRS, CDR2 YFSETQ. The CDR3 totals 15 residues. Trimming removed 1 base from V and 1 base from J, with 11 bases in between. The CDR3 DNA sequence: TGCGCCAGCAGCTTGTATGCGGGGCCGAACACTGAAGCTTTCTTT. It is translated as CASSLYAGPNTEAFF.

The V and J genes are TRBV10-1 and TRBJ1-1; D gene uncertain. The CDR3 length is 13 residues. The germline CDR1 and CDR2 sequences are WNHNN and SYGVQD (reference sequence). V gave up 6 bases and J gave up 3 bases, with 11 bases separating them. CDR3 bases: TGCGCCAGCAGAGATGACGGGTACACTGAAGCTTTCTTT. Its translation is CASRDDGYTEAFF.

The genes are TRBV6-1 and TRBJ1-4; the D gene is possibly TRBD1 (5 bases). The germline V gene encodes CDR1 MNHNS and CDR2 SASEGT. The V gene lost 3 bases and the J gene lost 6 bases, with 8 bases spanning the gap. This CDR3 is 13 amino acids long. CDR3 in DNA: TGTGCCAGCAGTGACAGGGTTTATGAAAAACTGTTTTTT. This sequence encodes CASSDRVYEKLFF.

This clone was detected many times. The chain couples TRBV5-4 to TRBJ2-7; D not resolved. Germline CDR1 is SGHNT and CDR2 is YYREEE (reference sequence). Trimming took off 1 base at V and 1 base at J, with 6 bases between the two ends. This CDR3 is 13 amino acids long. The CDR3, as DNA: TGTGCCAGCAGCTTGCGAGTATCCTACGAGCAGTACTTC. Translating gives CASSLRVSYEQYF.

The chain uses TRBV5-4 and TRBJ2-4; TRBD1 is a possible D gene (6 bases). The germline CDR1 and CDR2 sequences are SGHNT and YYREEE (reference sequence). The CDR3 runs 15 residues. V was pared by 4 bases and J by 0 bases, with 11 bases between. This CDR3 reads CASSALQGAKNIQYF. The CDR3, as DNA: TGTGCCAGCAGCGCCCTACAGGGAGCCAAAAACATTCAGTACTTC.

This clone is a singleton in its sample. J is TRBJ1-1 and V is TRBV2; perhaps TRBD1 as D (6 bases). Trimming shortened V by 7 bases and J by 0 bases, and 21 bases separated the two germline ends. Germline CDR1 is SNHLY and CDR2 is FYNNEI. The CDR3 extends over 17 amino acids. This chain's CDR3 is CASISGGGPTMNTEAFF. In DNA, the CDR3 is TGTGCCAGCATTTCCGGGGGGGGGCCGACAATGAACACTGAAGCTTTCTTT.

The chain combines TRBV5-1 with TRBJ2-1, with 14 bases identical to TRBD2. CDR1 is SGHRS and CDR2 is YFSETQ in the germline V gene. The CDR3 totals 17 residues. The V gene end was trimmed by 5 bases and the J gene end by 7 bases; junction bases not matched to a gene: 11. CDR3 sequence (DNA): TGCGCCAGCAGTCGTACCGGGACTAGCGGGAGAATAAATGAGCAGTTCTTC. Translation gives CASSRTGTSGRINEQFF.

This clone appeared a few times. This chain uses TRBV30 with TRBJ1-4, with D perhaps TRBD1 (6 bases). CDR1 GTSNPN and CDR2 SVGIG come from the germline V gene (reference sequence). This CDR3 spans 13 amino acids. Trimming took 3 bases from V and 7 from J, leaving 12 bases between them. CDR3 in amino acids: CAWSSGGSEKLFF. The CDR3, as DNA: TGTGCCTGGAGCTCTGGGGGCAGTGAAAAACTGTTTTTT.

The CDR3 DNA sequence: TGTGCCAGCAGCGTAGGGGCCCCCAACCAGCCCCAGCATTTT. Protein: CASSVGAPNQPQHF. The chain has TRBV2 and TRBJ1-5; D is perhaps TRBD1 (5 bases). The CDR3 is 14 amino acids. Trimming removed 6 bases from V and 7 bases from J, with 16 bases in between. CDR1 is SNHLY, CDR2 FYNNEI, per germline.

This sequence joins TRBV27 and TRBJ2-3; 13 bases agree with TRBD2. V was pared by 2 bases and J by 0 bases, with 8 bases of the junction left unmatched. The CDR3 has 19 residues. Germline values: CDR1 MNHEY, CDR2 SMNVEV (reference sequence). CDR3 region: CASSLRSGTSGTSTDTQYF. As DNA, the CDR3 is TGTGCCAGCAGTTTAAGGTCTGGGACTAGCGGGACTAGCACAGATACGCAGTATTTT.

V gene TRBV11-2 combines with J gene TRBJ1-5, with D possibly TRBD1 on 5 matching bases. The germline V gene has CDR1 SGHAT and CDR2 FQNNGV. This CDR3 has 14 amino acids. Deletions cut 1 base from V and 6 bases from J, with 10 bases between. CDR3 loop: CASSLVGGGQPQHF. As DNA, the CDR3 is TGTGCCAGCAGCTTAGTGGGGGGTGGTCAGCCCCAGCATTTT.

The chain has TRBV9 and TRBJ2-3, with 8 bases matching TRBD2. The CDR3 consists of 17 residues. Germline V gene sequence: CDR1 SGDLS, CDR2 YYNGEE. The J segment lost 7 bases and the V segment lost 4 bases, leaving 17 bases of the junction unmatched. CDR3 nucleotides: TGTGCCAGCAGCCCCGTCGTCGGAGCGGGGGATAGGAATACGCAGTATTTT. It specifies CASSPVVGAGDRNTQYF.

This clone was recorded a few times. This CDR3 is CAWRGTGPTHEQYF. In nucleotides, the CDR3 is TGTGCCTGGAGGGGGACAGGGCCTACTCACGAGCAGTACTTC. The chain couples TRBV30 to TRBJ2-7, with 9 bases aligning to TRBD1. This CDR3 has 14 residues. Trimming removed 3 bases from V and 5 bases from J; junction bases left unmatched: 8. Germline V gives CDR1 GTSNPN, CDR2 SVGIG (reference sequence).

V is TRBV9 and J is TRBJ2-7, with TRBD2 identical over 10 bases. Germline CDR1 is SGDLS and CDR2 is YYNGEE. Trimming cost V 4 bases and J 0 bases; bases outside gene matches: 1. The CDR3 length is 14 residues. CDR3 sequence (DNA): TGTGCCAGCAGCACTAGCGGGGCCTCCTACGAGCAGTACTTC. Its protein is CASSTSGASYEQYF. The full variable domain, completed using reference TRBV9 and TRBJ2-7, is DSGVTQTPKHLITATGQRVTLRCSPRSGDLSVYWYQQSLDQGLQFLIQYYNGEERAKGNILERFSAQQFPDLHSELNLSSLELGDSALYFCASSTSGASYEQYFGPGTRLTVT.

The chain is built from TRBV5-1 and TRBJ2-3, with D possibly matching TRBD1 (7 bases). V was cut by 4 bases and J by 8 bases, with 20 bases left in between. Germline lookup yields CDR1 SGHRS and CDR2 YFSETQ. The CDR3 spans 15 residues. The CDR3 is CASSPPGQRAGTQYF. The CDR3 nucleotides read TGCGCCAGCAGCCCCCCGGGACAGAGAGCGGGTACGCAGTATTTT.

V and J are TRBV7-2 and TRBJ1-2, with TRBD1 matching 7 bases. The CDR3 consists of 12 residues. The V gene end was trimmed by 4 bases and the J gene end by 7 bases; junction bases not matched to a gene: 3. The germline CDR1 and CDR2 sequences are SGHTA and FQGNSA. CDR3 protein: CASSSGQLGYTF. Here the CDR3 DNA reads TGTGCCAGCAGCTCGGGACAGCTTGGCTACACCTTC.

The CDR3 DNA follows: TGCAGCGTTGAAGGTACGGGACACGACTACGAGCAGTACTTC. It encodes CSVEGTGHDYEQYF. The chain combines TRBV29-1 with TRBJ2-7; tentative D call: TRBD1 (6 bases). Trimming took 1 base from V and 3 from J, leaving 13 bases between them. This CDR3 has 14 residues. CDR1 and CDR2 from the germline V gene are SQVTM and ANQGSEA.

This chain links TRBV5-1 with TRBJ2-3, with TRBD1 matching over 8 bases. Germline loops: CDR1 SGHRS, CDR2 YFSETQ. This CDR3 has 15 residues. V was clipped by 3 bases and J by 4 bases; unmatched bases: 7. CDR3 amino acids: CASSSRQGFADTQYF. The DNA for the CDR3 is TGCGCCAGCAGCTCCCGACAGGGGTTCGCAGATACGCAGTATTTT.

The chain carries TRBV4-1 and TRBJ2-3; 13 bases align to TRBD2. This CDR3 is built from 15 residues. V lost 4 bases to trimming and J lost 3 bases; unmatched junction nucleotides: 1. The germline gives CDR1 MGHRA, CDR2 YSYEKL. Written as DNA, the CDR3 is TGCGCCAGCAGCCGGACTAGCGGGAGAACAGATACGCAGTATTTT. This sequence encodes CASSRTSGRTDTQYF.

The CDR3 DNA reads as TGTGCCAGCAGTTACGGTTTCAGGGGAATGAACACTGAAGCTTTCTTT. It encodes CASSYGFRGMNTEAFF. The rearrangement links TRBV6-5 to TRBJ1-1; D perhaps matches TRBD1 (6 bases). Germline CDR1 MNHEY, CDR2 SVGAGI. The CDR3 is 16 residues long. V gave up 2 bases and J gave up 0 bases, with 13 bases separating them.

CDR3 residues: CASSQEAYGYTF. The CDR3 nucleotides read TGTGCCAGCAGCCAAGAGGCATATGGCTACACCTTC. The rearrangement joins TRBV11-2 to TRBJ1-2; D not resolved. Germline CDR1 reads SGHAT; CDR2 reads FQNNGV. CDR3 length: 12 residues. V was shortened by 5 bases and J by 5 bases, with 9 bases between the two germline ends.